Detailed here is one T cell receptor beta chain. With random hexamers, about 0.5 to 1 ug RNA was reverse transcribed. The amplification used immunoSEQ multiplex PCR on TCR beta CDR3; it spanned 54 Vbeta and 13 Jbeta. Using its own MiXCR run on the immunoSEQ multiplex PCR reads, TCRdb lists one record per CDR3 protein. The sample yields about 300,000 distinct CDR3 sequences, 89% seen once. This record belongs to a study of CD8 T cells in Susac syndrome. CD8+ and CD4+ T cells from blood underwent TCR beta sequencing. The multiple sclerosis controls were treatment-naive patients, and their relapsing-remitting disease was stable or active. TEMRA cells were FACS-enriched, with CD8+ and CD4+ T cells isolated negatively. Unmatched junction bases numbered 7, after V lost 3 bases and J lost 0 bases. The CDR3 runs 18 residues.

This rearrangement joins TRBV12-3 or TRBV12-4 to TRBJ2-1; TRBD2 matches 11 bases. The clonotype originates from a human donor with multiple sclerosis. Sequencing used CD8+ T cells from PBMCs. The CDR3 spells CASSFIAGGSISYNEQFF. The CDR3 nucleotides are TGTGCCAGCAGTTTCATAGCGGGAGGGAGCATCTCCTACAATGAGCAGTTCTTC.